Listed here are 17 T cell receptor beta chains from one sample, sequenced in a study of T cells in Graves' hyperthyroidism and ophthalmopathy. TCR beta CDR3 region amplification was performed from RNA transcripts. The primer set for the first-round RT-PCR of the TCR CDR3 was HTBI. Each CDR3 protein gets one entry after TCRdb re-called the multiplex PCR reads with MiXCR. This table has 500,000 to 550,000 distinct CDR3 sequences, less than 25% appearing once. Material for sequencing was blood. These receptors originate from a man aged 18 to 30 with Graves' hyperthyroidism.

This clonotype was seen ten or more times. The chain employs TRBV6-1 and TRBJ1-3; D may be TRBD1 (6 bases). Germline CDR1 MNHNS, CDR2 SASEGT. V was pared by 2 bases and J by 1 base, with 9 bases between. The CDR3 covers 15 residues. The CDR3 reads CASSETGRSGNTIYF. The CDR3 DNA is TGTGCCAGCAGTGAAACAGGGCGATCTGGAAACACCATATATTTT.

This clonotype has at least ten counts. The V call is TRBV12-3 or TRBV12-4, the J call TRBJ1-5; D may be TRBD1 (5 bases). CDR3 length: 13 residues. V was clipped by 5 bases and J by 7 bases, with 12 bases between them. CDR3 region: CASSTEGMQPQHF. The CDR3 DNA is TGTGCCAGCAGTACGGAGGGGATGCAGCCCCAGCATTTT.

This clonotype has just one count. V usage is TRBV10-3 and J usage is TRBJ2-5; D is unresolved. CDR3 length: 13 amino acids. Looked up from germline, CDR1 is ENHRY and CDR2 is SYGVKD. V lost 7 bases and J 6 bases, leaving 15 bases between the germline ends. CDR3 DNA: TGTGCCATCATGGCCCTCGGCGAAAAGACCCAGTACTTC. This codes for CAIMALGEKTQYF.

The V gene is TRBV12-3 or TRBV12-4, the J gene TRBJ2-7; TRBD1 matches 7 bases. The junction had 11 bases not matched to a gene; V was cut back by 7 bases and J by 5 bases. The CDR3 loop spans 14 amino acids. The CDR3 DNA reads TGTGCCAGCAACGACAGGGCCCCGCAGGACGAGCAGTACTTC. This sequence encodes CASNDRAPQDEQYF.

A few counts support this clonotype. CDR3 bases: TGTGCCAGCCTCGGGTCTGGTGGCACTGAAGCTTTCTTT. Translation gives CASLGSGGTEAFF. The chain joins TRBV3-1 to TRBJ1-1; D ambiguous. Germline CDR1 and CDR2: LGHDT and YNNKEL (reference sequence). The CDR3 has 13 residues. With 8 bases removed from V and 4 bases from J, the gap between germline ends came to 14 bases.

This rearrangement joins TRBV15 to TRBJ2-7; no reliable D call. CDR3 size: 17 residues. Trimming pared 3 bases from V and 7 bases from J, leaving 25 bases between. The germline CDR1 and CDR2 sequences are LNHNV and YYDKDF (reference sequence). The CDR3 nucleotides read TGTGCCACCAGCAGCCGGGCAGGACCAAGACAACAGAGGGAGCAGTACTTC. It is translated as CATSSRAGPRQQREQYF.

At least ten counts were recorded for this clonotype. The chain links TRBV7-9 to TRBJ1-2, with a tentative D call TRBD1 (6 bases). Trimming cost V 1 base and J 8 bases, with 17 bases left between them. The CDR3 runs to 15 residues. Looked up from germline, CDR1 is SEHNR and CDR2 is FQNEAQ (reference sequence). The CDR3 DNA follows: TGTGCCAGCAGCTTAGGTGGCAACAGGGAGGGCGGCTACACCTTC. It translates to CASSLGGNREGGYTF.

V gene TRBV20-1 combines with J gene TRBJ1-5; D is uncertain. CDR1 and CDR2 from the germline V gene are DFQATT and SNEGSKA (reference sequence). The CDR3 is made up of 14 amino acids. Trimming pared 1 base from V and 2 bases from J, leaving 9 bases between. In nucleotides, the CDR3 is TGCAGTGCTAGAGTCGGATGGGGCAATCAGCCCCAGCATTTT. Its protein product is CSARVGWGNQPQHF.

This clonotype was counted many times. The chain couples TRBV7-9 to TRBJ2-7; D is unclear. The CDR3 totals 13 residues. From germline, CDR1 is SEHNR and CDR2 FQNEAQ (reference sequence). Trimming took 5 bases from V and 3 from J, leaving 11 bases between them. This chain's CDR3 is CASSPPSDYEQYF. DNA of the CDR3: TGTGCCAGCAGCCCCCCTTCCGACTACGAGCAGTACTTC.

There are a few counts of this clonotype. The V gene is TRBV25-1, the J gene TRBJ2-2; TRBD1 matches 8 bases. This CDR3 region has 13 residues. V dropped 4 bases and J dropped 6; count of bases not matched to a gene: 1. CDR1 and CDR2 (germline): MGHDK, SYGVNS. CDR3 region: CASSGTGSGELFF. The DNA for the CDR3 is TGTGCCAGCAGTGGGACAGGGTCCGGGGAGCTGTTTTTT.

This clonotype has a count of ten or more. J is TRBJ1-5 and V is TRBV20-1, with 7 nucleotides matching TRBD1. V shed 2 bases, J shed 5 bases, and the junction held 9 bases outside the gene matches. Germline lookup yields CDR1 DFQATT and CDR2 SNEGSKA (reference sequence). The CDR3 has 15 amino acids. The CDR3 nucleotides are TGCAGTGCTAGACGAGACAGGGTCCTTCATCAGCCCCAGCATTTT. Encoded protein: CSARRDRVLHQPQHF.

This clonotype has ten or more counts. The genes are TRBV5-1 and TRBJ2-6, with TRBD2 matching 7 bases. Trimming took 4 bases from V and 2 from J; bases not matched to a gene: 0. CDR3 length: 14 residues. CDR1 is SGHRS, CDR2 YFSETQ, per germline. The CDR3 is CASSGRAGANVLTF. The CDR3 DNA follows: TGCGCCAGCAGCGGGAGGGCTGGGGCCAACGTCCTGACTTTC.

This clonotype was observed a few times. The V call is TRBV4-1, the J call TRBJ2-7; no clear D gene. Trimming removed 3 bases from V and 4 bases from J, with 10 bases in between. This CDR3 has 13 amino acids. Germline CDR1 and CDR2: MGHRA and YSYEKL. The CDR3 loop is CASSQRQAYEQYF. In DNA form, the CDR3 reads TGCGCCAGCAGCCAGAGACAAGCTTACGAGCAGTACTTC.

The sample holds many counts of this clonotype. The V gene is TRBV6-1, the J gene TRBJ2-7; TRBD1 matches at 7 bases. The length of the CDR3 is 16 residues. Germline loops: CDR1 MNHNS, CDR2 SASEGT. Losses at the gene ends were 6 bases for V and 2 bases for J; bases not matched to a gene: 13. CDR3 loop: CASSLPVAGGTYEQYF. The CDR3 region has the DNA TGTGCCAGCAGCCTCCCGGTGGCAGGGGGAACCTACGAGCAGTACTTC.

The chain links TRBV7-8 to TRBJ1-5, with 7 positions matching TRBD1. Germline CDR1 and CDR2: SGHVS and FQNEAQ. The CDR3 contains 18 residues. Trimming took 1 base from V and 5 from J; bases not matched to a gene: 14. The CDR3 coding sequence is TGTGCCAGCAGCTTAGGGACAGGATATAGGAGTGGCGATCAGCCCCAGCATTTT. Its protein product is CASSLGTGYRSGDQPQHF. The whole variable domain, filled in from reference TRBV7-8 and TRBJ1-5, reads GAGVSQSPRYKVAKRGQDVALRCDPISGHVSLFWYQQALGQGPEFLTYFQNEAQLDKSGLPSDRFFAERPEGSVSTLKIQRTQQEDSAVYLCASSLGTGYRSGDQPQHFGDGTRLSIL.

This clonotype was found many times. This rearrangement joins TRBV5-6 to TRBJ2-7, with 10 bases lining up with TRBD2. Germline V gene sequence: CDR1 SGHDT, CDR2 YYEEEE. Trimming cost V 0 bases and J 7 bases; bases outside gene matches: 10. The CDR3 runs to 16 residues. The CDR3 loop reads CASSLGLAGVTREQYF. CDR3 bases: TGTGCCAGCAGCTTGGGGCTAGCGGGGGTTACGAGGGAGCAGTACTTC.

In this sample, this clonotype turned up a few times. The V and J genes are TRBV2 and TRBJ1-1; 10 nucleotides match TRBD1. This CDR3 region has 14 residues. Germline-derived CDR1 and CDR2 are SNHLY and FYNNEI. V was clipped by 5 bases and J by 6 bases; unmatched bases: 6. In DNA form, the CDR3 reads TGTGCCAGCAGTCGGGACAGGGGAGTCGCTGAAGCTTTCTTT. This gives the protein CASSRDRGVAEAFF.